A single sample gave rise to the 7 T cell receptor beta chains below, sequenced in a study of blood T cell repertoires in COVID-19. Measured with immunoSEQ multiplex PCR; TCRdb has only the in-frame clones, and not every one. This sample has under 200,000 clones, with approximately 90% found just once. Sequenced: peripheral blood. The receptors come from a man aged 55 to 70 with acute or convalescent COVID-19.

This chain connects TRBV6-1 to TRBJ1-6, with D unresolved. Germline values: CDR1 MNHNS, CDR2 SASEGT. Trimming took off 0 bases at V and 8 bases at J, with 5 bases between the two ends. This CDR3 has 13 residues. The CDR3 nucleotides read TGTGCCAGCAGTGAAGCTGGAGATTCACCCCTCCACTTT. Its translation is CASSEAGDSPLHF.

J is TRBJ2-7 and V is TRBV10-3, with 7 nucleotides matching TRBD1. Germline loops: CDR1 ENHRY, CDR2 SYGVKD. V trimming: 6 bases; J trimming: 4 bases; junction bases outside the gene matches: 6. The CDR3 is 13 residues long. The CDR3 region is CAISLGTAYEQYF. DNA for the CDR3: TGTGCCATCAGCCTAGGGACAGCGTACGAGCAGTACTTC.

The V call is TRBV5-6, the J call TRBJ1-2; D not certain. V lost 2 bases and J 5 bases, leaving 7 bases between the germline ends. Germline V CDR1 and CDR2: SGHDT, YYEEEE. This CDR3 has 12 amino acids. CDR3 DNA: TGTGCCAGCAGCTTCGAGAGTTATGGCTACACCTTC. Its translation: CASSFESYGYTF.

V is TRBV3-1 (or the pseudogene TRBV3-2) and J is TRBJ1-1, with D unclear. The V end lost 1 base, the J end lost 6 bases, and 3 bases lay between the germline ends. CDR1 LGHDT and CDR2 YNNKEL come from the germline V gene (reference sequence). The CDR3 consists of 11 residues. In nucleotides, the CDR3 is TGTGCCAGCAGCCAAGTCTCTGAAGCTTTCTTT. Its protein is CASSQVSEAFF.

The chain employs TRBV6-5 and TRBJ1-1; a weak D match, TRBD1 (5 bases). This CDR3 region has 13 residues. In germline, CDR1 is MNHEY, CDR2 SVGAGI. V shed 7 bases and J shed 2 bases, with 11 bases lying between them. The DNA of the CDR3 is TGTGCCAGCAACGTCAGGGTTAACACTGAAGCTTTCTTT. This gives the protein CASNVRVNTEAFF.

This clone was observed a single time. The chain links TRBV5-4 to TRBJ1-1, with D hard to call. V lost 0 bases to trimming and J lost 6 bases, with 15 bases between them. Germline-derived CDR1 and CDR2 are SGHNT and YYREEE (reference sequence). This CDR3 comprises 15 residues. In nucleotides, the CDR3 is TGTGCCAGCAGCTTGGGTGTTAGGCGGGAAGCTGAAGCTTTCTTT. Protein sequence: CASSLGVRREAEAFF.

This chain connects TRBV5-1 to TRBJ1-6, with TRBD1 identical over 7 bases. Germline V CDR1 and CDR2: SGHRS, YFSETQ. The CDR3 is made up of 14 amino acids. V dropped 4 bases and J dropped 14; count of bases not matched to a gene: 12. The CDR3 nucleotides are TGCGCCAGCAGCACCGACGGGGGACAGTACTCCCTCCACTTT. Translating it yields CASSTDGGQYSLHF.